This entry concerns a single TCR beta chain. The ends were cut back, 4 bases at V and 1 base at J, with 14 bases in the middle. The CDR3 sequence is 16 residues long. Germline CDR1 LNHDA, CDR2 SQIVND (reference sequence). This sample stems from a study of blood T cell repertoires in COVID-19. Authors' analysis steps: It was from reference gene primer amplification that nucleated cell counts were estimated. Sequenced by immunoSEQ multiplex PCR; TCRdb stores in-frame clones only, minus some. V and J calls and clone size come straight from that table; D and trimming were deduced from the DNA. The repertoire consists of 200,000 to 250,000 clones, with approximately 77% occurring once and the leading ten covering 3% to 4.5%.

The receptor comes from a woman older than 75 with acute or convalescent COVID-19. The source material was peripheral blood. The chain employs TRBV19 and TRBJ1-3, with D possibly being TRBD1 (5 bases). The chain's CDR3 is CASSTPRVGSGNTIYF. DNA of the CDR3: TGTGCCAGTAGTACCCCCAGGGTCGGGTCTGGAAACACCATATATTTT.